In its sample, the clone carrying this TCR beta chain was seen many times. Its antigen is not identified. This specimen belongs to a study of breast tumors, draining lymph nodes, adjacent tissues. Axillary draining lymph nodes of breast cancer patients supplied the node samples. TCRdb processed the multiplex PCR reads anew with MiXCR; each CDR3 protein has one entry. Among more than 200,000 distinct CDR3 sequences listed, less than 40% were seen once. The germline gives CDR1 MNHEY, CDR2 SMNVEV (reference sequence). This CDR3 is built from 14 residues. The ends lost 6 bases at V and 0 bases at J; junction bases unmatched: 5. Study-level results: Tumor repertoires ranked between lymph nodes and nontumor tissue in diversity, with V and J gene preferences. Luminal-like breast cancer showed significantly greater tumor-nontumor repertoire similarity than basal-like breast cancer did. The lymph node origin of tumor T cells was framed as consistent with a hypothesis, not demonstrated.

The chain combines TRBV27 with TRBJ2-7; 7 bases fit TRBD1. The sample was axillary lymph node tissue. The clonotype comes from a female donor with breast cancer. Some clones in this sample may be carry-over from other donors' samples. CDR3 nucleotides: TGTGCCAGCAGCGGACAGGCCAGCTCCTACGAGCAGTACTTC. Translation gives CASSGQASSYEQYF.